The 8 T cell receptor beta chains in this list originate from one sample, sequenced in a study of T cell responses to AZD1222 COVID-19 vaccine. Repertoires were generated with immunoSEQ multiplex PCR, while TCRdb's copy carries only in-frame clones and drops some. Here the sample spans about 150,000 clones, roughly nine tenths being singletons. The sample here was peripheral blood, taken on day 0 of MenACWY control vaccination. The receptor source for this set is an adult in good health.

This sequence joins TRBV12-5 and TRBJ2-5; 8 bases map to TRBD2. The CDR3 consists of 16 residues. Germline CDR1 and CDR2: LGHNT and FRNRAP. Germline trimming cut 4 bases from V and 4 bases from J; bases unmatched to any gene: 11. The CDR3 nucleotides are TGTGCTAGTGGTTCAAACCCATCGACTAGCGTAGAGACCCAGTACTTC. Its protein is CASGSNPSTSVETQYF.

J is TRBJ1-1 and V is TRBV4-3; D is perhaps TRBD1 (5 bases). V dropped 0 bases and J dropped 0 bases, with 11 bases sitting between them. In germline, CDR1 is LGHNA, CDR2 YSLEER. CDR3 size: 16 residues. CDR3 bases: TGCGCCAGCAGCCAAGATTACGGGGCTGTGAACACTGAAGCTTTCTTT. This encodes CASSQDYGAVNTEAFF.

Comments on this clone: Within the sample, other DNA sequences also encode this same CDR3. V and J are TRBV10-3 and TRBJ2-7; possible D gene TRBD1, 6 bases. V was trimmed by 4 bases and J by 6 bases, leaving 13 bases between them. There are 13 residues in the CDR3. Germline V gene data show CDR1 as ENHRY and CDR2 as SYGVKD. The CDR3 bases are TGTGCCATCAGTGGGTTACAGGGCGGCGAGCAGTACGTC. Translated, it gives CAISGLQGGEQYV.

This chain's CDR3 is CASSLGQGSQPQHF. Written as DNA, the CDR3 is TGTGCCAGCAGCCTGGGACAGGGTAGTCAGCCCCAGCATTTT. The chain employs TRBV3-1 (or the pseudogene TRBV3-2) and TRBJ1-5; 9 bases map to TRBD1. J was trimmed by 6 bases and V by 4 bases; bases with no gene match: 4. Germline loops: CDR1 LGHDT, CDR2 YNNKEL (reference sequence). The CDR3 is 14 amino acids.

This chain joins TRBV6-2 or TRBV6-3 and TRBJ1-2, with TRBD1 matching 9 bases. The CDR3 consists of 15 residues. With 5 bases clipped from V and 8 bases from J, the junction kept 12 bases outside the gene matches. Looked up from germline, CDR1 is MNHEY and CDR2 is SVGEGT. DNA for the CDR3: TGTGCCAGCAGTCCCCCCGGGACAGGGATCAAGGGCTACACCTTC. It specifies CASSPPGTGIKGYTF.

J is TRBJ1-2 and V is TRBV2; TRBD1 agrees at 10 bases. The CDR3 contains 14 residues. Germline values: CDR1 SNHLY, CDR2 FYNNEI. V shed 6 bases, J shed 5 bases, and the junction held 6 bases outside the gene matches. The CDR3 region has the DNA TGTGCCAGCAGACCCGCGGGACAGGGGTATGGCTACACCTTC. It specifies CASRPAGQGYGYTF. The full variable domain, rest sourced from reference TRBV2 and TRBJ1-2, is EPEVTQTPSHQVTQMGQEVILRCVPISNHLYFYWYRQILGQKVEFLVSFYNNEISEKSEIFDDQFSVERPDGSNFTLKIRSTKLEDSAMYFCASRPAGQGYGYTFGSGTRLTVV.

The chain combines TRBV29-1 with TRBJ1-5, with 7 bases lining up with TRBD1. The CDR3 runs 13 residues. The germline V gene has CDR1 SQVTM and CDR2 ANQGSEA. V lost 6 bases to trimming and J lost 4 bases; unmatched junction nucleotides: 6. The CDR3 loop reads CSVATGWNQPQHF. The CDR3 nucleotides read TGCAGCGTGGCGACAGGGTGGAATCAGCCCCAGCATTTT.

This sequence joins TRBV11-2 and TRBJ1-6; D unresolved. Germline V CDR1 and CDR2: SGHAT, FQNNGV. Trimming left V 2 bases short and J 4 bases short, with 9 bases between. There are 15 residues in the CDR3. The CDR3 is CASSLSGTYNSPLHF. The CDR3 DNA reads TGTGCCAGCAGCTTATCTGGCACATATAATTCACCCCTCCACTTT.